This T cell receptor (beta chain) was recovered during a study of a mutant IDH1 vaccine in newly diagnosed glioma. Study findings and constraints: Changes to the top peripheral T cell clonotypes appeared unrelated to pseudoprogression.

V dropped 6 bases and J dropped 3; count of bases not matched to a gene: 0. The CDR3 has 12 amino acids. Germline loops: CDR1 SQVTM, CDR2 ANQGSEA. Comments on this clone: Its specificity is unknown.

Described time point: baseline, week 1 (first vaccination visit). As for treatment: pre-vaccination baseline after standard-of-care therapy. Donor diagnoses consisted of new WHO grade 3 or 4 IDH1-mutant, ATRX-lost astrocytomas. Sequencing was performed with immunoSEQ multiplex PCR; in TCRdb, only in-frame clones are kept and a portion is missing. The sample gives tens of thousands of clones, about nine tenths of which show up once; around 5% is in the top ten. The sequencing used PBMCs, collected from a glioma patient treated with radiotherapy, temozolomide or both. The gene calls are TRBV29-1 and TRBJ1-1; 11 bases are a match to TRBD1. The sequence derives from a woman between 35 and 50 years old with glioma. CDR3 coding DNA: TGCAGCGTGGGACAGGGGGACACTGAAGCTTTCTTT. Translated, it gives CSVGQGDTEAFF.